This TCR beta chain was sequenced in a study of response to subunit inactivated influenza vaccine. To note about this clonotype: The antigen is not known.

General study findings and limits: Authors suggested seasonal influenza vaccinations each recruit few new T cells.

TCRdb analysed the RT-PCR reads with MiXCR anew, one entry per CDR3 protein. The table lists 500,000 to 650,000 distinct CDR3 sequences, less than 10% of them singletons. CDR3 length equals 13 residues. Trimming took 1 base from V and 4 from J, leaving 7 bases between them. In germline, CDR1 is SEHNR, CDR2 FQNEAQ (reference sequence). The sequencing used PBMCs from blood, collected around 25 months after vaccination. The TCR originated in a man aged 50 to 75 who received an inactivated influenza vaccine. The gene calls are TRBV7-9 and TRBJ1-2; D not resolved. This CDR3 is CASSLGKTYGYTF. CDR3 coding DNA: TGTGCCAGCAGCTTAGGGAAGACCTATGGCTACACCTTC.